The 3 T cell receptor beta chains listed next were all sequenced from one sample in a study of T cells expressing NK-cell markers. TCRdb re-called the 5' RACE reads and catalogs CDR3 proteins one per entry, DNA excluded. In all, the sample yields 90,000 to 130,000 distinct CDR3 sequences. Material: blood T cells: a sorted CD56 or NKG2C T cell subset, CD4+ or CD8+ T cells, or bulk PBMC T cells (not recorded which). The receptor source for this set is a woman between 18 and 75 years old in good health.

This chain joins TRBV10-2 and TRBJ2-7. The CDR3 is 14 residues long. Looked up from germline, CDR1 is WSHSY and CDR2 is SAAADI. The CDR3 protein is CASSDGGNAYEQYF.

The V and J genes are TRBV29-1 and TRBJ1-2. The germline gives CDR1 SQVTM, CDR2 ANQGSEA. CDR3 length: 12 residues. CDR3 amino acids: CSVETDNYGYTF.

The chain has TRBV6-5 and TRBJ1-1. CDR3 length equals 12 residues. Germline V gene sequence: CDR1 MNHEY, CDR2 SVGAGI. The CDR3 loop reads CASRKANTEAFF.